This paragraph covers one T cell receptor (beta chain) sequence. What this receptor recognizes is not known. Base qualities were left out, and no much larger clone turns up one base away. This entry is derived from a study of T-cell memory formation after mild COVID-19 (dated by TCRdb to 2020 to 2022). Broadly, across the study: Most TCR sequence clusters were specific to one of the two donors. Longitudinal TCRalpha and TCRbeta repertoire sequencing tracked T-cell clones expanding and contracting after mild COVID-19 in a couple of donors. Two young, previously healthy adult volunteers, one female and one male, were included in the cohort. What the study reported, not specific to this receptor: Whether the second-wave clones peaking on day 37 were SARS-CoV-2 specific was not confirmed. From day 15 to 85, contracting clones showed balanced CD4/CD8 phenotypes, whereas a second wave of clones that expanded from day 15 to 37 leaned towards CD4+. The detection of some responding clones in pre-infection memory suggests that pre-existing cross-reactive memory T cells joined the SARS-CoV-2 response. Contracting CD4+ clones appeared mostly in the CM and EM memory subsets, whereas CD8+ clones were enriched in EMRA. The study covered only a couple of mild cases, and larger cohorts including severe cases with pre-infection samples were considered necessary.

Sequenced on an Illumina NovaSeq 6000. TCRalpha and TCRbeta cDNA libraries were built by 5'RACE with constant-segment primers, adding sample barcodes and unique molecular identifiers. RNA was extracted from every sample with Trizol reagent. Libraries were amplified in two PCR steps, with a second sample barcode and Illumina TruSeq adapters added in the second step. Sequencing of libraries was performed on an Illumina NovaSeq with 2 x 150 bp paired-end reads. Under the source paper's analysis protocol: Demultiplexing of reads and collapsing into UMI-guided consensus sequences were performed with migec v1.2.7. Using mixcr v2.1.11, UMI consensuses were aligned to TRA and TRB V and J templates and then assembled into clonotypes. A clonotype was counted as expanded or contracted only when both edgeR and NoisET called the clonotype significant, with the noise models trained on biological replicates. For edgeR calls, the cutoffs were a false discovery rate-adjusted p below 0.01 and a log2 fold-change threshold of 1. As an exploratory analysis of dynamics, max-normalized trajectories of the 1000 most abundant clonotypes were examined with PCA combined with hierarchical clustering. Separately sequenced CD4+ and CD8+ repertoires were used to assign a CD4 or CD8 phenotype to each responding clone. TCRdb handled the public reads itself, with Q25 trimming in fastp and clone calling in MiXCR, and kept productive beta chains. Under each unique CDR3 protein, matching rows form one entry showing the most common genes and DNA. The V and J calls follow TCRdb's processing rather than the paper's. Recorded for this sample are roughly 600,000 distinct CDR3 sequences; around 17% of them occurred a single time. The ten largest clones add up to approximately 12% of the sample.

Ficoll-Paque density gradient centrifugation was used to isolate PBMCs. Cut back by 4 bases and 7 bases, the V and J ends lie 7 bases apart. The CDR3 numbers 12 residues from cysteine through phenylalanine. The kept DNA is CDR3 alone, 36 bases in frame from the first base. Reading the germline V gene gives CDR1 SGHDN and CDR2 FVKESK. This TCR was recovered from an adult woman who had mild COVID-19 (a few samples of this study predate the infection). The sample titles of this study are shuffled in the database, so cell type and time point are left out; the donor was told from shared clones. The sample was PBMCs or a T cell subset sorted from them (not recorded which). The rearrangement combines TRBV14 with TRBJ2-2; the D region possibly corresponds to TRBD2 (5 bases align). The bases read TGTGCCAGCAGCCGAGGGATCGGGGAGCTGTTTTTT. Translated, this gives CASSRGIGELFF.